A selection of T cell receptor beta chains follows, all from one sample in a study of blood T cell repertoires in COVID-19. Here immunoSEQ multiplex PCR was the method, and the copy in TCRdb shows in-frame clones only, minus some. The profile shows 55,000 to 65,000 clones, approximately 82% of them singletons. Sequencing was performed on peripheral blood. These TCRs come from a woman aged 55-75 years with acute or convalescent COVID-19. Each CDR3 is given with its conserved first and last residue. The D gene is left open where the match is weak. Clone size is stated in some rows and not others, as once, few, many or a class when expanded.

clone size: -
V gene: TRBV5-1
J gene: TRBJ2-2
D gene: -
CDR3 DNA: TGCGCCAGCAGCGTACGACCCGGGACAATGAACACCGGGGAGCTGTTTTTT
CDR3 protein: CASSVRPGTMNTGELFF

clone size: -
V gene: TRBV13
J gene: TRBJ1-1
D gene: -
CDR3 DNA: TGTGCCAGCAGCTTATCGGAGTGGGTCGGGAAGAACACTGAAGCTTTCTTT
CDR3 protein: CASSLSEWVGKNTEAFF

clone size: -
V gene: TRBV4-1
J gene: TRBJ2-1
D gene: TRBD2
CDR3 DNA: TGCGCCAGCAGCTCCCGGACTAGCGGGGGGGCCCTCAATGAGCAGTTCTTC
CDR3 protein: CASSSRTSGGALNEQFF

clone size: -
V gene: TRBV7-3
J gene: TRBJ2-3
D gene: -
CDR3 DNA: TGTGCCAGCAGCTTTAGGGGTTTTACAGATACGCAGTATTTT
CDR3 protein: CASSFRGFTDTQYF

clone size: -
V gene: TRBV19
J gene: TRBJ1-1
D gene: TRBD1
CDR3 DNA: TGTGCCAGTAGTGCTACAGGGGCGCGGTTCCAAGCTTTCTTT
CDR3 protein: CASSATGARFQAFF

clone size: -
V gene: TRBV27
J gene: TRBJ1-1
D gene: TRBD1
CDR3 DNA: TGTGCCAGCAGTATCTCCGGGACAGTGAACACTGAAGCTTTCTTT
CDR3 protein: CASSISGTVNTEAFF

clone size: -
V gene: TRBV2
J gene: TRBJ1-6
D gene: -
CDR3 DNA: TGTGCCACCCGACAGGAGCCCTATTCACCCCTCCACTTT
CDR3 protein: CATRQEPYSPLHF

clone size: -
V gene: TRBV6-6
J gene: TRBJ1-3
D gene: -
CDR3 DNA: TGTGCCAGCAGCACTAACGGAAACACCATATATTTT
CDR3 protein: CASSTNGNTIYF

clone size: -
V gene: TRBV10-2
J gene: TRBJ2-3
D gene: TRBD2
CDR3 DNA: TGCGCCAGCCCGACGGGACTAGCGGGGGGCAGATCAGATACGCAGTATTTT
CDR3 protein: CASPTGLAGGRSDTQYF

clone size: -
V gene: TRBV5-8
J gene: TRBJ1-1
D gene: -
CDR3 DNA: TGTGCCAACCAGCAAGGGGTCTACACTGAAGCTTTCTTT
CDR3 protein: CANQQGVYTEAFF

clone size: -
V gene: TRBV6-6
J gene: TRBJ1-5
D gene: -
CDR3 DNA: TGTGCCAGCAGTCCAGGGGCAGGCAATCAGCCCCAGCATTTT
CDR3 protein: CASSPGAGNQPQHF

clone size: once
V gene: TRBV19
J gene: TRBJ1-1
D gene: -
CDR3 DNA: TGTGCCAGTACCTTGACAGCGAACACTGAAGCTTTCTTT
CDR3 protein: CASTLTANTEAFF

clone size: -
V gene: TRBV9
J gene: TRBJ1-3
D gene: -
CDR3 DNA: TGTGCCAGCAGCGTCACCCTGGGACTGATGAGCTCTGGAAACACCATATATTTT
CDR3 protein: CASSVTLGLMSSGNTIYF

clone size: -
V gene: TRBV7-9
J gene: TRBJ1-1
D gene: TRBD1
CDR3 DNA: TGTGCCAGCAGCCGACAGGGGTTTTACCTGGGGGCGGCTTTCTTT
CDR3 protein: CASSRQGFYLGAAFF

clone size: -
V gene: TRBV6-1
J gene: TRBJ2-7
D gene: -
CDR3 DNA: TGTGCCAGCAGTGAACAGGTGAAGAGCTCCTACGAGCAGTACTTC
CDR3 protein: CASSEQVKSSYEQYF

clone size: once
V gene: TRBV6-6
J gene: TRBJ2-1
D gene: TRBD2
CDR3 DNA: TGTGCCAGCAGTCGAAGCGGGGGGCAGATTTCGAGCTCCTACAATGAGCAGTTCTTC
CDR3 protein: CASSRSGGQISSSYNEQFF

clone size: once
V gene: TRBV5-5
J gene: TRBJ2-2
D gene: -
CDR3 DNA: TGTGCCAGCAGCTTGATGACAGCGAACACCGGGGAGCTGTTTTTT
CDR3 protein: CASSLMTANTGELFF

clone size: -
V gene: TRBV6-5
J gene: TRBJ2-7
D gene: -
CDR3 DNA: TGTGCCAGCACGGTAATGGCTTACAGGGCCCACGAGCAGTACTTC
CDR3 protein: CASTVMAYRAHEQYF

clone size: -
V gene: TRBV6-5
J gene: TRBJ1-6
D gene: TRBD1
CDR3 DNA: TGTGCCAGCAGAGGAGGACAGGGAGGAAATTCACCCCTCCACTTT
CDR3 protein: CASRGGQGGNSPLHF

clone size: -
V gene: TRBV5-6
J gene: TRBJ2-3
D gene: TRBD1
CDR3 DNA: TGTGCCAGCAGACAATTCACAGGGGGTCTGGTCACAGATACGCAGTATTTT
CDR3 protein: CASRQFTGGLVTDTQYF

clone size: -
V gene: TRBV24-1
J gene: TRBJ1-2
D gene: -
CDR3 DNA: TGTGCCACCGCTAACCAGGGATCGGGCGGCTACACCTTC
CDR3 protein: CATANQGSGGYTF

clone size: -
V gene: TRBV18
J gene: TRBJ1-1
D gene: -
CDR3 DNA: TGTGCCAGCTCACCACTAGACAGTTTAATGAACACTGAAGCTTTCTTT
CDR3 protein: CASSPLDSLMNTEAFF

clone size: -
V gene: TRBV5-1
J gene: TRBJ2-7
D gene: -
CDR3 DNA: TGCGCCAGCAGCTTGGCGGGGGTAGGCTACGAGCAGTACTTC
CDR3 protein: CASSLAGVGYEQYF

clone size: -
V gene: TRBV10-3
J gene: TRBJ2-1
D gene: TRBD2
CDR3 DNA: TGTGCCATCAGTGGGTCGGTAGCGGGGTACAATGAGCAGTTCTTC
CDR3 protein: CAISGSVAGYNEQFF

clone size: once
V gene: TRBV9
J gene: TRBJ1-6
D gene: -
CDR3 DNA: TGTGCCAGCAGCGTGACAGGCCTTGGATCACCCCTCCACTTT
CDR3 protein: CASSVTGLGSPLHF

clone size: -
V gene: TRBV7-6
J gene: TRBJ1-1
D gene: -
CDR3 DNA: TGTGCCAGCAGCTTATTACAGGGTGGGAGCACTGAAGCTTTCTTT
CDR3 protein: CASSLLQGGSTEAFF

clone size: -
V gene: TRBV2
J gene: TRBJ1-3
D gene: TRBD1
CDR3 DNA: TGTGCCAGCAGCCAACAGGGGGCAACTAACACCATATATTTT
CDR3 protein: CASSQQGATNTIYF

clone size: -
V gene: TRBV19
J gene: TRBJ2-5
D gene: TRBD2
CDR3 DNA: TGTGCCAGTAGTATGACTAGCGGGGGTAAAGAGACCCAGTACTTC
CDR3 protein: CASSMTSGGKETQYF

clone size: -
V gene: TRBV5-1
J gene: TRBJ2-3
D gene: TRBD1
CDR3 DNA: TGCGCCAGCAGCTTGGATCCGCCGACAGGGCCAGATACGCAGTATTTT
CDR3 protein: CASSLDPPTGPDTQYF

clone size: -
V gene: TRBV5-4
J gene: TRBJ1-1
D gene: -
CDR3 DNA: TGTGCCAGCAGCGCTGCGACAGAGTTGAACACTGAAGCTTTCTTT
CDR3 protein: CASSAATELNTEAFF

clone size: -
V gene: TRBV6-1
J gene: TRBJ1-5
D gene: -
CDR3 DNA: TGTGCCAGCAGTGATTCCGGCAGGGATCAGCCCCAGCATTTT
CDR3 protein: CASSDSGRDQPQHF

clone size: -
V gene: TRBV6-2/TRBV6-3
J gene: TRBJ1-6
D gene: -
CDR3 DNA: TGTGCCAGCAGCGCGGACAGTAGATTTTCACCCCTCCACTTT
CDR3 protein: CASSADSRFSPLHF

clone size: -
V gene: TRBV12-3/TRBV12-4
J gene: TRBJ1-1
D gene: -
CDR3 DNA: TGTGCCAGCAGCCTGGCCAGGGCGACTGAAGCTTTCTTT
CDR3 protein: CASSLARATEAFF

clone size: -
V gene: TRBV7-2
J gene: TRBJ2-3
D gene: -
CDR3 DNA: TGTGCCAGCTCCCGACTAGTTACAGATACGCAGTATTTT
CDR3 protein: CASSRLVTDTQYF

clone size: -
V gene: TRBV5-4
J gene: TRBJ1-2
D gene: TRBD1
CDR3 DNA: TGTGCCAGCAGCTCCTACACATGGACAGGGGAGGGCTACACCTTC
CDR3 protein: CASSSYTWTGEGYTF

clone size: -
V gene: TRBV19
J gene: TRBJ1-5
D gene: -
CDR3 DNA: TGTGCCAGTAAAAAGGCAGGGAGGGAGCCCCAGCATTTT
CDR3 protein: CASKKAGREPQHF

clone size: -
V gene: TRBV5-1
J gene: TRBJ2-7
D gene: -
CDR3 DNA: TGCGCCAGCAGCCTCCCTCCAGGGGACGAGCAGTACTTC
CDR3 protein: CASSLPPGDEQYF

clone size: -
V gene: TRBV29-1
J gene: TRBJ2-3
D gene: -
CDR3 DNA: TGCAGCGTTCTTAGCACAGATACGCAGTATTTT
CDR3 protein: CSVLSTDTQYF

clone size: -
V gene: TRBV27
J gene: TRBJ1-5
D gene: -
CDR3 DNA: TGTGCCAGCAGTTTATCCGTGACGGGTGTCAATCAGCCCCAGCATTTT
CDR3 protein: CASSLSVTGVNQPQHF

clone size: -
V gene: TRBV20-1
J gene: TRBJ1-1
D gene: -
CDR3 DNA: TGCAGTGCTAGTTGGCAGGGGAGAAACACTGAAGCTTTCTTT
CDR3 protein: CSASWQGRNTEAFF

clone size: few
V gene: TRBV3-1/TRBV3-2
J gene: TRBJ2-5
D gene: -
CDR3 DNA: TGTGCCAGCAGCCAAGGGAGCCCGACCACCGAGACCCAGTACTTC
CDR3 protein: CASSQGSPTTETQYF

clone size: few
V gene: TRBV2
J gene: TRBJ1-6
D gene: -
CDR3 DNA: TGTGCCAGCAGTGAAGCACGGGTTTATTCACCCCTCCACTTT
CDR3 protein: CASSEARVYSPLHF

clone size: -
V gene: TRBV4-1
J gene: TRBJ2-7
D gene: TRBD2
CDR3 DNA: TGCGCCAGCAGCCTACTAGCGGGTGGAACCTACGAGCAGTACTTC
CDR3 protein: CASSLLAGGTYEQYF

clone size: -
V gene: TRBV13
J gene: TRBJ2-7
D gene: -
CDR3 DNA: TGTGCCAGCAGCTCCTTCACGTCGACAGGAATTTTTTCCTACGAGCAGTACTTC
CDR3 protein: CASSSFTSTGIFSYEQYF

clone size: -
V gene: TRBV11-2
J gene: TRBJ2-2
D gene: TRBD1
CDR3 DNA: TGTGCCAGCAGCTTGGGGACAGGGGTCGGCGGGGAGCTGTTTTTT
CDR3 protein: CASSLGTGVGGELFF

clone size: -
V gene: TRBV27
J gene: TRBJ1-2
D gene: -
CDR3 DNA: TGTGCCAGCAGTCCGTCCCGGGGGAACAGCTATGGCTACACCTTC
CDR3 protein: CASSPSRGNSYGYTF

clone size: -
V gene: TRBV10-3
J gene: TRBJ1-2
D gene: -
CDR3 DNA: TGTGCCATCAGTCACGGGACTCTCGCGGGCTACACCTTC
CDR3 protein: CAISHGTLAGYTF

clone size: -
V gene: TRBV10-1
J gene: TRBJ1-3
D gene: -
CDR3 DNA: TGCGCCAGCAGTTCGGACAGACACTCTGGAAACACCATATATTTT
CDR3 protein: CASSSDRHSGNTIYF

clone size: -
V gene: TRBV3-1/TRBV3-2
J gene: TRBJ1-6
D gene: -
CDR3 DNA: TGTGCCAGCAGCCAAAAGGGGGGGGCATACTATAATTCACCCCTCCACTTT
CDR3 protein: CASSQKGGAYYNSPLHF

clone size: -
V gene: TRBV9
J gene: TRBJ2-1
D gene: TRBD2
CDR3 DNA: TGTGCCAGCAGCGTTTCGCCCCTCAGGACTAGCGGTCCGGGGGGTGAGCAGTTCTTC
CDR3 protein: CASSVSPLRTSGPGGEQFF

clone size: few
V gene: TRBV11-1
J gene: TRBJ1-1
D gene: -
CDR3 DNA: TGTGCCAGCAGCTTTTCCGGGACATTGAACACTGAAGCTTTCTTT
CDR3 protein: CASSFSGTLNTEAFF

clone size: -
V gene: TRBV7-9
J gene: TRBJ1-2
D gene: TRBD1
CDR3 DNA: TGTGCCAGCAGCTTAGCCGGGACAGGGAATAACTATGGCTACACCTTC
CDR3 protein: CASSLAGTGNNYGYTF

clone size: few
V gene: TRBV27
J gene: TRBJ2-5
D gene: -
CDR3 DNA: TGTGCCAGCAGTTTCAGCGGGCCCCAAGAGACCCAGTACTTC
CDR3 protein: CASSFSGPQETQYF

clone size: -
V gene: TRBV4-1
J gene: TRBJ1-6
D gene: -
CDR3 DNA: TGCGCCAGCAGCCTGGCCCCCTCCTATAATTCACCCCTCCACTTT
CDR3 protein: CASSLAPSYNSPLHF

clone size: -
V gene: TRBV5-6
J gene: TRBJ1-2
D gene: -
CDR3 DNA: TGTGCCAGCAGCTTGGAACAGAGAAGCTATGGCTACACCTTC
CDR3 protein: CASSLEQRSYGYTF

clone size: -
V gene: TRBV18
J gene: TRBJ2-7
D gene: TRBD1
CDR3 DNA: TGTGCCAGCTCAACACCGGGACAGGGCGTCCTATACGAGCAGTACTTC
CDR3 protein: CASSTPGQGVLYEQYF

clone size: few
V gene: TRBV12-3/TRBV12-4
J gene: TRBJ2-5
D gene: TRBD1
CDR3 DNA: TGTGCCAGCAGTTTATCGACAGGGAAGATCCAGTACTTC
CDR3 protein: CASSLSTGKIQYF